A single sample is the source of the 19 T cell receptor beta chains below, sequenced in a study of shared clonotypes between healthy human individuals. Naive-designated CD8 cells lacked CD45RO, were positively enriched for CCR7, and omitted terminally differentiated effector memory CD45RA+ cells. The assay was immunoSEQ multiplex PCR, and TCRdb's table has in-frame clones only and misses some. The table lists approximately 740,000 clones, 80% to 95% of them singletons. Sequencing input: naive CD8+ T cells sorted from blood. The receptors come from a man aged 25-45 years in good health.

This chain uses TRBV27 with TRBJ2-3, with D tentatively TRBD2 (6 bases). The germline V gene has CDR1 MNHEY and CDR2 SMNVEV (reference sequence). V was clipped by 6 bases and J by 0 bases, with 16 bases between them. The CDR3 extends over 16 amino acids. The CDR3 DNA reads TGTGCCAGCAGCCCCCTCGTAGCGGAGAGCACAGATACGCAGTATTTT. It encodes CASSPLVAESTDTQYF.

The rearrangement joins TRBV7-9 to TRBJ1-1; tentatively, D is TRBD1 (5 bases). The CDR3 runs to 15 residues. V dropped 1 base and J dropped 8 bases, with 17 bases sitting between them. The germline CDR1 and CDR2 sequences are SEHNR and FQNEAQ (reference sequence). The DNA for the CDR3 is TGTGCCAGCAGCTTAGGGGTTTGGGGGAATTGGGAAGCTTTCTTT. It specifies CASSLGVWGNWEAFF.

The CDR3 sequence is CASSPYPWTGGSEQYF. CDR3 DNA sequence: TGTGCCAGCAGCCCCTATCCTTGGACAGGGGGCAGCGAGCAGTACTTC. This rearrangement joins TRBV14 to TRBJ2-7; 11 bases line up with TRBD1. Germline CDR1 SGHDN, CDR2 FVKESK. The CDR3 sequence is 16 residues long. With 4 bases clipped from V and 6 bases from J, the junction kept 11 bases outside the gene matches.

The chain employs TRBV29-1 and TRBJ1-2; 11 positions agree with TRBD1. In germline, CDR1 is SQVTM, CDR2 ANQGSEA. Trimming took 1 base from V and 5 from J; bases not matched to a gene: 15. This CDR3 spans 18 amino acids. The CDR3 nucleotides are TGCAGCGTTGAAGCGCGAACGGGATGGGACAGGGGGAATTATGGCTACACCTTC. Protein: CSVEARTGWDRGNYGYTF.

This chain joins TRBV30 and TRBJ2-1; 8 nucleotides line up with TRBD1. With V trimmed by 3 bases and J by 3 bases, 4 bases remained unmatched. CDR1 and CDR2 (germline): GTSNPN, SVGIG (reference sequence). This CDR3 is built from 14 residues. The CDR3 DNA follows: TGTGCCTGGAGGCAGGGGGCAGGCTACAATGAGCAGTTCTTC. Translated: CAWRQGAGYNEQFF.

The chain uses TRBV6-1 and TRBJ1-3; D ambiguous. The CDR3 loop spans 16 amino acids. The V end lost 2 bases, the J end lost 0 bases, and 11 bases lay between the germline ends. Germline CDR1 and CDR2: MNHNS and SASEGT. The CDR3: CASSELGSSSGNTIYF. As DNA, the CDR3 is TGTGCCAGCAGTGAATTAGGCAGTAGCTCTGGAAACACCATATATTTT.

The chain is built from TRBV28 and TRBJ2-2; D is possibly TRBD1 or TRBD2 (5 bases each). The CDR3 loop spans 15 amino acids. The germline V gene encodes CDR1 MDHEN and CDR2 SYDVKM. V gave up 7 bases and J gave up 5 bases, with 17 bases separating them. In nucleotides, the CDR3 is TGTGCCAGCAAGAGCTTTCAGGGAGATACCGGGGAGCTGTTTTTT. Protein: CASKSFQGDTGELFF.

The V call is TRBV6-5, the J call TRBJ2-3; 8 bases align to TRBD1. Trimming took 8 bases from V and 4 from J; bases not matched to a gene: 8. The germline gives CDR1 MNHEY, CDR2 SVGAGI. The CDR3 loop spans 14 amino acids. The CDR3 sequence: CASGYGQGPDTQYF. CDR3 sequence (DNA): TGTGCCAGCGGCTACGGACAGGGACCAGATACGCAGTATTTT.

This sequence joins TRBV28 and TRBJ1-5; no firm D call. In germline, CDR1 is MDHEN, CDR2 SYDVKM. The CDR3 spans 13 residues. V shed 3 bases and J shed 4 bases, with 7 bases lying between them. CDR3 DNA: TGTGCCAGCAGTTTCCTGCGTAATCAGCCCCAGCATTTT. This gives the protein CASSFLRNQPQHF.

The chain combines TRBV30 with TRBJ2-1; D call uncertain. This CDR3 contains 12 residues. Germline V gene data show CDR1 as GTSNPN and CDR2 as SVGIG (reference sequence). Trimming shortened V by 4 bases and J by 6 bases, and 10 bases separated the two germline ends. CDR3: CAWTLAGNEQFF. The CDR3 DNA follows: TGTGCCTGGACCCTGGCCGGCAATGAGCAGTTCTTC.

J is TRBJ1-1 and V is TRBV29-1; 11 bases line up with TRBD1. The germline gives CDR1 SQVTM, CDR2 ANQGSEA. The junction had 12 bases not matched to a gene; V was cut back by 2 bases and J by 1 base. CDR3 length: 18 amino acids. In DNA form, the CDR3 reads TGCAGCGTTGAATTCGGGACAGGGGGAACCGAAAGGAACACTGAAGCTTTCTTT. Protein: CSVEFGTGGTERNTEAFF.

The rearrangement links TRBV7-6 to TRBJ1-2; TRBD1 is a possible D gene (5 bases). CDR1 is SGHVS and CDR2 is FNYEAQ in the germline V gene. This CDR3 has 16 residues. V was pared by 1 base and J by 0 bases, with 12 bases between. The CDR3 DNA is TGTGCCAGCAGCTTAGGGGGACGGCCTACTAACTATGGCTACACCTTC. It translates to CASSLGGRPTNYGYTF.

The rearrangement uses TRBV30 and TRBJ2-2, with D unclear. Germline V gene data show CDR1 as GTSNPN and CDR2 as SVGIG (reference sequence). The germline V and J ends were trimmed by 1 base and 1 base, with 4 bases remaining between them. The CDR3 extends over 13 amino acids. The CDR3 loop reads CAWSERNTGELFF. As DNA, the CDR3 is TGTGCCTGGAGTGAGAGGAACACCGGGGAGCTGTTTTTT. The variable domain in full, completed from reference TRBV30 and TRBJ2-2, reads SQTIHQWPATLVQPVGSPLSLECTVEGTSNPNLYWYRQAAGRGLQLLFYSVGIGQISSEVPQNLSASRPQDRQFILSSKKLLLSDSGFYLCAWSERNTGELFFGEGSRLTVL.

This chain links TRBV6-5 with TRBJ1-5; 9 bases match TRBD1. V was pared by 0 bases and J by 5 bases, with 2 bases of the junction left unmatched. Germline CDR1 MNHEY, CDR2 SVGAGI. The CDR3 is 15 residues long. CDR3 coding DNA: TGTGCCAGCAGTTACTCGACAGGGGGTGATCAGCCCCAGCATTTT. The encoded protein is CASSYSTGGDQPQHF.

The rearrangement links TRBV7-8 to TRBJ1-5; the D gene is possibly TRBD1 (5 bases). Germline CDR1 is SGHVS and CDR2 is FQNEAQ. V was pared by 1 base and J by 6 bases, with 13 bases between. CDR3 length: 15 residues. The CDR3 here is CASSLDPGTGQPQHF. In DNA form, the CDR3 reads TGTGCCAGCAGCTTAGACCCAGGGACCGGTCAGCCCCAGCATTTT.

The chain has TRBV28 and TRBJ2-3; 8 nucleotides match TRBD2. The length of the CDR3 is 17 residues. V gave up 4 bases and J gave up 3 bases; unmatched junction bases: 12. Germline V gene data show CDR1 as MDHEN and CDR2 as SYDVKM. The CDR3 here is CASSSVSGRGGTDTQYF. The DNA of the CDR3 is TGTGCCAGCAGTTCGGTATCCGGGAGGGGTGGTACAGATACGCAGTATTTT.

V and J are TRBV15 and TRBJ2-6, with 9 bases that match TRBD1. V gave up 3 bases and J gave up 9 bases; unmatched junction bases: 3. The CDR3 has 14 residues. Germline V gene lookup returns CDR1 LNHNV and CDR2 YYDKDF (reference sequence). The CDR3 sequence is CATSRDRGDNVLTF. CDR3 DNA: TGTGCCACCAGCAGGGACAGGGGTGACAACGTCCTGACTTTC.

This clone has just one count. The chain carries TRBV10-1 and TRBJ2-7; D is possibly TRBD2 (6 bases). The V gene's germline CDR1 is WNHNN and CDR2 SYGVQD (reference sequence). The CDR3 runs to 16 residues. Trimming removed 0 bases from V and 3 bases from J, with 15 bases in between. CDR3 sequence: CASSESGGRGFYEQYF. CDR3 DNA sequence: TGCGCCAGCAGTGAGTCTGGAGGGAGAGGCTTCTACGAGCAGTACTTC.

The chain joins TRBV19 to TRBJ2-1; the match to TRBD2 covers 12 bases. CDR1 and CDR2 (germline): LNHDA, SQIVND (reference sequence). The CDR3 is 20 residues long. The trim removed 5 bases at V and 4 bases at J, leaving 18 bases unmatched. The CDR3 region has the DNA TGTGCCAGTAGTCTCCGACTAGCGGGAGAATATCCCCTAACTTACAATGAGCAGTTCTTC. Translated, it gives CASSLRLAGEYPLTYNEQFF.